The 15 T cell receptor beta chains below come from one sample, sequenced in a study of CD8+ T cells in alopecia areata. Sequencing used cDNA as its template, made by extracting RNA and reverse transcribing it. The method was immunoSEQ multiplex PCR; TCRdb's version includes in-frame clones alone and lacks a portion of them. The repertoire has more than 100,000 clones, around three fifths of them found once; the top ten carry under 5%. The input for sequencing was CD4+ T cells sorted from blood, taken at week 0. All receptors come from a human donor with alopecia areata.

The chain uses TRBV7-3 and TRBJ2-4; D remains unclear. Trimming left V 5 bases short and J 5 bases short, with 10 bases between. CDR1 and CDR2 from the germline V gene are SGHTA and FQGTGA. The CDR3 has 13 amino acids. CDR3 loop: CASSPDGENIQYF. The CDR3 DNA reads TGTGCCAGCAGCCCGGACGGTGAAAACATTCAGTACTTC.

The chain couples TRBV6-6 to TRBJ1-4; no reliable D call. The V gene's germline CDR1 is MNHNY and CDR2 SVGAGI (reference sequence). CDR3 size: 13 residues. Trimming pared 5 bases from V and 4 bases from J, leaving 8 bases between. CDR3 nucleotides: TGTGCCAGCAGTCCTTACGATAATGAAAAACTGTTTTTT. Residues: CASSPYDNEKLFF.

This sequence joins TRBV7-2 and TRBJ1-5; tentatively, D is TRBD1 (5 bases). The V and J ends lost 1 base and 6 bases respectively, with 13 bases between them. Germline CDR1 reads SGHTA; CDR2 reads FQGNSA. This CDR3 region has 15 residues. The CDR3 region is CASSLGPLRGQPQHF. In DNA form, the CDR3 reads TGTGCCAGCAGCTTAGGTCCCTTGAGGGGTCAGCCCCAGCATTTT.

This chain joins TRBV9 and TRBJ2-1, with a tentative D call TRBD2 (5 bases). The CDR3 consists of 12 residues. Per the germline V gene, CDR1 is SGDLS and CDR2 is YYNGEE. V lost 0 bases to trimming and J lost 10 bases, with 8 bases between them. This chain's CDR3 is CASSVGGREQFF. CDR3 DNA: TGTGCCAGCAGCGTAGGAGGGCGGGAGCAGTTCTTC.

CDR3 sequence reads: CASSQDRWETQYF. The DNA of the CDR3 is TGCGCCAGCAGCCAAGATAGGTGGGAGACCCAGTACTTC. The chain links TRBV4-3 to TRBJ2-5; D not certain. The germline CDR1 and CDR2 sequences are LGHNA and YSLEER. The length of the CDR3 is 13 residues. V lost 0 bases, J lost 5 bases, and 7 bases lay in between.

The chain recombines TRBV5-1 with TRBJ2-7; the match to TRBD2 covers 7 bases. Germline-derived CDR1 and CDR2 are SGHRS and YFSETQ. This CDR3 contains 15 residues. Losses at the gene ends were 4 bases for V and 7 bases for J; bases not matched to a gene: 14. The CDR3 sequence is CASSTRGGSSGEQYF. CDR3 coding DNA: TGCGCCAGCAGCACCCGAGGCGGGAGCTCGGGGGAGCAGTACTTC.

The CDR3 reads CACQRGERYTF. DNA for the CDR3: TGTGCCTGTCAGCGGGGTGAGCGCTACACCTTC. This chain connects TRBV30 to TRBJ1-2; D gene ambiguous. This CDR3 is built from 11 residues. Germline CDR1 GTSNPN, CDR2 SVGIG (reference sequence). V lost 6 bases and J 9 bases, leaving 14 bases between the germline ends.

The CDR3 DNA reads TGTGCCAGCAGCCCAGTCAGTAGGTCTAGCGGGAGGGACTACGAGCAGTACTTC. Its protein product is CASSPVSRSSGRDYEQYF. The chain carries TRBV11-2 and TRBJ2-7; 12 bases are shared with TRBD2. CDR3 length: 18 residues. V gave up 5 bases and J gave up 3 bases; unmatched junction bases: 14. Germline CDR1 reads SGHAT; CDR2 reads FQNNGV.

In its sample, this clone was seen a few times. This chain uses TRBV7-2 with TRBJ1-2, with 8 bases that match TRBD1. V lost 4 bases and J lost 6; bases outside the gene matches: 7. The CDR3 is made up of 14 amino acids. Germline V gives CDR1 SGHTA, CDR2 FQGNSA. The chain's CDR3 is CASSSGQGGNGYTF. CDR3 coding DNA: TGTGCCAGCAGCTCCGGACAGGGAGGAAATGGCTACACCTTC.

The chain couples TRBV5-1 to TRBJ2-7; D may correspond to TRBD1 or TRBD2 (5 bases each). The CDR3 covers 14 residues. Germline CDR1 reads SGHRS; CDR2 reads YFSETQ. V lost 4 bases, J lost 9 bases, and 20 bases lay in between. CDR3: CASSEGSGSESQYF. Written as DNA, the CDR3 is TGCGCCAGCAGCGAGGGGTCGGGCTCAGAATCGCAGTACTTC. The variable domain in full, completed from reference TRBV5-1 and TRBJ2-7, reads KAGVTQTPRYLIKTRGQQVTLSCSPISGHRSVSWYQQTPGQGLQFLFEYFSETQRNKGNFPGRFSGRQFSNSRSEMNVSTLELGDSALYLCASSEGSGSESQYFGPGTRLTVT.

CDR3 protein: CAWSVPLAGGNTGELFF. The CDR3 DNA reads TGTGCCTGGAGTGTCCCCCTAGCGGGGGGGAACACCGGGGAGCTGTTTTTT. V gene TRBV30 combines with J gene TRBJ2-2; the match to TRBD2 covers 11 bases. The CDR3 spans 17 residues. Losses at the gene ends were 0 bases for V and 1 base for J; bases not matched to a gene: 4. Looked up from germline, CDR1 is GTSNPN and CDR2 is SVGIG (reference sequence).

The chain links TRBV18 to TRBJ2-7; 8 positions agree with TRBD1. Looked up from germline, CDR1 is KGHSH and CDR2 is LQKENI. V trimming: 3 bases; J trimming: 7 bases; junction bases outside the gene matches: 5. The CDR3 is made up of 13 amino acids. The CDR3 region has the DNA TGTGCCAGCTCACCGTCCCGGGACAGGGAGCAGTACTTC. It translates to CASSPSRDREQYF.

The rearrangement joins TRBV29-1 to TRBJ2-5; the match to TRBD2 covers 7 bases. The assigned J gene may be wrong: the sequence end matches TRBJ2-7 better. This CDR3 is built from 15 residues. In germline, CDR1 is SQVTM, CDR2 ANQGSEA. Here the CDR3 reads CSVGKRSGISYEQYF. CDR3 nucleotide sequence: TGCAGCGTTGGGAAAAGAAGCGGGATTTCCTACGAGCAGTACTTC.

The V and J genes are TRBV6-5 and TRBJ2-7; perhaps D is TRBD1 or TRBD2 (6 bases each). This CDR3 has 13 residues. CDR1 is MNHEY and CDR2 is SVGAGI in the germline V gene. V was clipped by 6 bases and J by 6 bases, with 15 bases between them. As DNA, the CDR3 is TGTGCCAGCAGACAGGGACTGTTCGGCGAGCAGTACTTC. Protein sequence: CASRQGLFGEQYF.

The chain has TRBV5-1 and TRBJ2-7, with D possibly matching TRBD2 (7 bases). Deletions cut 1 base from V and 6 bases from J, with 23 bases between. This CDR3 is built from 17 residues. Germline V gene lookup returns CDR1 SGHRS and CDR2 YFSETQ. This chain's CDR3 is CASSLYFERDTRGEQYF. The CDR3 DNA is TGCGCCAGCAGCTTGTACTTTGAGCGGGACACTCGGGGCGAGCAGTACTTC.